A single sample is the source of the 22 T cell receptor delta chains below, sequenced in a study of γδ T cells in repeated Plasmodium falciparum infection. TCRdb reapplied CATT to the multiplex PCR reads. The repertoire has over 90,000 delta-chain clones, over 0.9% of them found once; the top ten carry 9.6%. Flow sorting of PBMC yielded separate Vgamma9/Vdelta2+ and Vdelta2-negative gammadelta T cell populations for bulk repertoire analysis. Sequencing was performed on gamma-delta T cells from blood. The source is a pool of human donors (malaria-infected and uninfected, not separated).

This clone has at least ten counts. TCRdb pairs this DNA with a much larger clone's protein that differs at residue 17, likely a read error; the protein shown was translated from the DNA. The chain employs TRDV1 and TRDJ1, with TRDD3 identical over 11 bases. Here the J gene was assigned by germline matching of the DNA, as TCRdb has none. CDR3 length: 20 amino acids. Per germline, CDR1 TSWWSYY and CDR2 QGS. The junction had 24 bases not matched to a gene; V was cut back by 2 bases and J by 10 bases. The CDR3 DNA reads TGTGCTCTTGGGGAATTTGGGTCCCCCGGCTTTTGGTACTGGGGGATAGGACTCATCTTT. This encodes CALGEFGSPGFWYWGIGLIF.

Of note for this clone: A read error is likely here: a far larger clone is one base away. The sample carries other DNA sequences with the same CDR3. The V gene call reads TRDV2; no J gene was called; TRDD3 was called by the table and not checked on the DNA. The CDR3 loop spans 19 amino acids. From germline, CDR1 is GEAIGNYY and CDR2 EKD. The CDR3 DNA reads TGTGCCTGTGACACCGTTAGAGGGATGGAGGGGGGATACACCGATAAACTCATCTTC. It codes for CACDTVRGMEGGYTDKLIF.

Notes on this clone: TCRdb's protein for this DNA is that of a much larger clone and differs from the translation at residue 17, likely a read error; the protein shown is the DNA translation. The gene calls are TRDV1 and TRDJ1, with 7 nucleotides matching TRDD3. Germline loops: CDR1 TSWWSYY, CDR2 QGS. The CDR3 runs to 22 residues. Germline trimming cut 0 bases from V and 4 bases from J; bases unmatched to any gene: 26. The CDR3 DNA sequence: TGTGCTCTTGGGGAACTCAAGGTACCTACTGGGGATAAGCCCGGGGACAACGATAAACTCATCTTT. Translated, it gives CALGELKVPTGDKPGDNDKLIF.

With respect to this clone: TCRdb shows a much larger clone's protein in place of this DNA's translation, and the two differ at residue 5, likely through a read error; the protein shown is translated from the DNA. This chain joins TRDV1 and TRDJ1; 12 bases line up with TRDD3. V trimming: 5 bases; J trimming: 5 bases; junction bases outside the gene matches: 18. Germline V gives CDR1 TSWWSYY, CDR2 QGS. This CDR3 has 19 residues. CDR3 nucleotide sequence: TGTGCTCTTGGGAAAGGTTCCTACTGGGGGATACACGGCGGGGATAAACTCATCTTT. Amino acids: CALGKGSYWGIHGGDKLIF.

This clone occurred many times. The protein given by TCRdb reflects a much larger clone and differs at residue 13 from this DNA's translation, likely from a read error; the protein shown is the DNA's translation. This chain joins TRDV1 and TRDJ1; 8 bases agree with TRDD3. The CDR3 is made up of 18 amino acids. Germline V lookup: CDR1 TSWWSYY, CDR2 QGS. After removal of 0 bases from V and 3 bases from J, the junction contained 12 bases not matched to a gene. The DNA of the CDR3 is TGTGCTCTTGGGGAACTCTGGGGGACCCGTTACGGAGCCGATAAACTCATCTTT. Translated, it gives CALGELWGTRYGADKLIF.

On this clone itself: A far larger clone differs by one base, so this is likely a read error. Other nucleotide sequences from this sample produce the same CDR3. The chain uses TRDV2 and TRDJ1; 10 bases agree with TRDD3. TCRdb does not report a J gene; here it was assigned by matching the DNA to germline references. This CDR3 has 20 residues. Germline V gene data show CDR1 as GEAIGNYY and CDR2 as EKD. V lost 1 base to trimming and J lost 0 bases; unmatched junction nucleotides: 16. The CDR3 nucleotides read TGTGCCTGTGACACACCCTTTACCGGGGGATACGAAGGATACACCGATAAACTCATCTTT. Translated, it gives CACDTPFTGGYEGYTDKLIF.

Comments on this clone: TCRdb's protein, taken from a much larger clone, differs from this DNA's translation at residue 5, likely owing to a read error; the protein displayed comes from the DNA. CDR3 residues: CACDEERGDTDKLIF. The CDR3 coding sequence is TGTGCCTGTGACGAGGAGCGGGGGGATACCGATAAACTCATCTTT. This chain links TRDV2 with TRDJ1, with 7 bases fitting TRDD3. The J segment lost 2 bases and the V segment lost 3 bases, leaving 8 bases of the junction unmatched. Germline lookup yields CDR1 GEAIGNYY and CDR2 EKD. The CDR3 is made up of 15 amino acids.

The table lists this clone with a few counts. A far larger clone is one base from this, pointing to a likely read error. In the same sample, other DNA sequences code for this CDR3. The J segment was not called; the V segment is TRDV1; the D segment call TRDD3 is taken from the table without a DNA check. Germline V lookup: CDR1 TSWWSYY, CDR2 QGS. This CDR3 has 24 residues. The CDR3 DNA reads TGTGCTCTTGGGGAACCACCGTTATTCTGGCCCTGTGCTGGGGGATACTCATACACCGATAAGCTCATCTTT. Its translation is CALGEPPLFWPCAGGYSYTDKLIF.

Comment on this clone: This DNA translates differently at residue 15 from the TCRdb protein, which is that of a much larger clone; a read error is likely, and the protein shown is the DNA's own translation. V usage is TRDV1 and J usage is TRDJ1; TRDD3 matches at 9 bases. In the absence of a J gene in TCRdb, the DNA was matched to germline to assign it here. Germline loops: CDR1 TSWWSYY, CDR2 QGS. The junction had 23 bases not matched to a gene; V was cut back by 3 bases and J by 0 bases. CDR3 length: 22 residues. The CDR3 loop reads CALGDEFSSRTGWGMYTDKLIF. The DNA of the CDR3 is TGTGCTCTTGGGGACGAATTCTCCTCCCGCACTGGCTGGGGGATGTACACCGATAAACTCATCTTT.

This clone was recorded a few times. A far larger clone lies a single base away; this is likely a read error. Within the sample, other DNA sequences also encode this same CDR3. V gene TRDV1 combines with J gene TRDJ1, with 8 bases lining up with TRDD3. The J gene, absent from TCRdb, was called here by matching the DNA to germline. This CDR3 contains 24 residues. CDR1 and CDR2 from the germline V gene are TSWWSYY and QGS. Losses at the gene ends were 0 bases for V and 0 bases for J; bases not matched to a gene: 27. The CDR3 bases are TGTGCTCTTGGGGAACTAGGTATAAATTTCCGAAACTCCTGGGGGAGTACGTACACCGATAAACTCATCTTT. Protein sequence: CALGELGINFRNSWGSTYTDKLIF.

On this clone: TCRdb's entry gives the protein of a much larger clone, which mismatches this DNA's translation at residue 14, likely from a read error; the protein reported here is translated from the DNA. The chain combines TRDV1 with TRDJ1; tentatively, D is TRDD2 (7 bases). No J gene is reported in TCRdb; it was inferred here by comparing the DNA with germline. CDR1 and CDR2 (germline): TSWWSYY, QGS. The CDR3 runs to 22 residues. V gave up 3 bases and J gave up 3 bases, with 35 bases separating them. The CDR3 DNA sequence: TGTGCTCTTGGGGACTTGTGGCCTTCCTCAACTTATACTAGGGGATTCGCCGATAAACTCATCTTT. This encodes CALGDLWPSSTYTRGFADKLIF.

As to this clone: This is likely an artifact of a read error, given a far larger clone one base away. In the same sample, other DNA sequences code for this CDR3. The V gene is TRDV2, but the J gene lacks a call. Germline V CDR1 and CDR2: GEAIGNYY, EKD. The CDR3 covers 18 residues. CDR3 amino acids: CACDTVSSEDREVGKLIF. The DNA for the CDR3 is TGTGCCTGTGACACCGTTTCCTCCGAAGACAGAGAGGTTGGTAAACTCATCTTC.

Details on this clone: This DNA's translation and the protein TCRdb lists, from a much larger clone, do not match at residue 3, likely due to a read error; the protein shown is translated from the DNA. This rearrangement joins TRDV1 to TRDJ1; D possibly corresponds to TRDD3 (6 bases). No J gene was available from TCRdb, and it was assigned here by a germline match of the DNA. Per germline, CDR1 TSWWSYY and CDR2 QGS. CDR3 length: 15 amino acids. The CDR3 protein is CAPGELPRYTDKLIF. The CDR3 DNA sequence: TGTGCTCCTGGGGAACTTCCCCGGTACACCGATAAACTCATCTTT.

Concerning this clone itself: The protein recorded in TCRdb matches a much larger clone and deviates from this DNA's translation at residue 10, suggesting a read error; the protein here is obtained by translating the DNA. This rearrangement joins TRDV2 to TRDJ1, with D tentatively TRDD3 (5 bases). TCRdb does not report a J gene; here it was assigned by matching the DNA to germline references. V was cut by 3 bases and J by 2 bases, with 18 bases left in between. The length of the CDR3 is 16 residues. CDR1 is GEAIGNYY, CDR2 EKD, per germline. In nucleotides, the CDR3 is TGTGCCTGTGACTCGCGTAACCCTAGGGGAACCGATAAACTCATCTTT. This translates into CACDSRNPRGTDKLIF.

This clone was detected many times. This may come from a read error, since a much larger clone is one base off. Other DNA sequences in the sample encode the same CDR3. The CDR3 protein is CALGEPWDTRDKLIF. CDR3 nucleotide sequence: TGTGCTCTTGGGGAGCCGTGGGATACGCGCGATAAACTCATCTTT. The chain links TRDV1 to TRDJ1; 8 bases are a match to TRDD3. The CDR3 totals 15 residues. The germline V gene has CDR1 TSWWSYY and CDR2 QGS. The V segment lost 3 bases and the J segment 4 bases; nucleotides outside the gene matches: 7.

This clone was seen a few times. TCRdb records a much larger clone's protein for this DNA, with a difference at residue 5 that likely arises from a read error; the protein given is the translation of the DNA. The rearrangement joins TRDV2 to TRDJ1; D perhaps matches TRDD3 (6 bases). In the absence of a J gene in TCRdb, the DNA was matched to germline to assign it here. Trimming cost V 2 bases and J 0 bases, with 21 bases left between them. CDR1 GEAIGNYY and CDR2 EKD come from the germline V gene. The CDR3 has 18 residues. CDR3 amino acids: CACDIVGGTSGNTDKLIF. In nucleotides, the CDR3 is TGTGCCTGTGACATCGTGGGGGGGACTTCGGGGAACACCGATAAACTCATCTTT.

This clone was seen only a few times. TCRdb's protein, taken from a much larger clone, differs from this DNA's translation at residue 14, likely owing to a read error; the protein displayed comes from the DNA. This CDR3 is CALGELFVFAELGGTWADKLIF. CDR3 sequence (DNA): TGTGCTCTTGGGGAACTCTTCGTTTTCGCCGAACTGGGGGGTACTTGGGCCGATAAACTCATCTTT. V gene TRDV1 combines with J gene TRDJ1; 8 nucleotides match TRDD3. The J gene comes from matching the DNA to germline here; TCRdb lacks it. Germline V CDR1 and CDR2: TSWWSYY, QGS. With 0 bases clipped from V and 3 bases from J, the junction kept 24 bases outside the gene matches. The CDR3 extends over 22 amino acids.

This clone was counted at least ten times. Other DNA variants within this sample encode the same CDR3. V gene TRDV1 combines with J gene TRDJ2; 10 bases are shared with TRDD3. Germline trimming cut 3 bases from V and 1 base from J; bases unmatched to any gene: 23. The germline V gene encodes CDR1 TSWWSYY and CDR2 QGS. This CDR3 spans 23 amino acids. DNA for the CDR3: TGTGCTCTTGGGGATCTAAGTCTTCCTAGCCAGACTGGGGGATGTAATTTGACAGCACAACTCTTCTTT. It encodes CALGDLSLPSQTGGCNLTAQLFF.

This clone was counted between two and nine times. This DNA's translation differs at residue 10 from TCRdb's protein, which comes from a much larger clone; a read error is likely, and the protein shown is translated from the DNA. This chain links TRDV3 with TRDJ1; TRDD3 matches 9 bases. The ends lost 5 bases at V and 0 bases at J; junction bases unmatched: 13. CDR1 TVYSNPD and CDR2 GDNSRS come from the germline V gene (reference sequence). The CDR3 runs 16 residues. The CDR3 bases are TGTGCCCCCTTATCCACCGGGGATACGGACACCGATAAACTCATCTTT. Protein: CAPLSTGDTDTDKLIF.

This clone was counted between two and nine times. Translating this DNA gives a protein that differs at residue 16 from the TCRdb one, which belongs to a much larger clone; a read error is likely, and the protein shown is this translation. The genes are TRDV1 and TRDJ1, with D unclear. TCRdb leaves out the J gene; it was filled in here by matching the DNA to germline. The CDR3 extends over 19 amino acids. The germline gives CDR1 TSWWSYY, CDR2 QGS. CDR3 in DNA: TGTGCTCTTGGGGGACGTATAAACCGCTCGTGTAGGGACACCGATAGACTCATCTTT. It yields the protein CALGGRINRSCRDTDRLIF.

This clone has just a few counts. The protein TCRdb gives is from a much larger clone and does not agree with this DNA's translation at residue 3, likely a read error; the protein shown here comes from the DNA. The V call is TRDV1, the J call TRDJ1; possibly TRDD3 for D (5 bases). Looked up from germline, CDR1 is TSWWSYY and CDR2 is QGS. This CDR3 has 16 residues. Here the CDR3 DNA reads TGTGCTGTTGGGGAACATCAGGGGACGTACACCGATAAACTCATCTTT. Its protein is CAVGEHQGTYTDKLIF.

Concerning this clone itself: A far larger clone is a single base away, which makes a read error likely. Other DNA sequences in this specimen translate into the identical CDR3. The J gene went uncalled, whereas the V gene is TRDV1. CDR1 is TSWWSYY and CDR2 is QGS in the germline V gene. This CDR3 is built from 11 residues. The DNA for the CDR3 is TGTGCTCTTGACATTTTCGATAAGCTCATCTTT. Translating gives CALDIFDKLIF.